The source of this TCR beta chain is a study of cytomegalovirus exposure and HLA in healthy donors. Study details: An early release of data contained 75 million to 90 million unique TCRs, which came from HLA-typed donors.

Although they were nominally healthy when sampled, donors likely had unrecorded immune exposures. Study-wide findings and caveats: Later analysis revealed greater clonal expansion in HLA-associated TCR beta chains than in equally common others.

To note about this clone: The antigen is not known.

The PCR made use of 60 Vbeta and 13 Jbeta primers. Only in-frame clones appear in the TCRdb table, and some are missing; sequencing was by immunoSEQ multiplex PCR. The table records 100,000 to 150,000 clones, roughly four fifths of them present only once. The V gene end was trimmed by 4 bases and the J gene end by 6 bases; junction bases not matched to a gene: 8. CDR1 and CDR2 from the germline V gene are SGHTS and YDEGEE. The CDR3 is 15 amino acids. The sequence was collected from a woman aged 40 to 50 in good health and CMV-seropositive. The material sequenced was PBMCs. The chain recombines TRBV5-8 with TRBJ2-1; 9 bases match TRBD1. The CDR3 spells CASSGGTGIRNEQFF. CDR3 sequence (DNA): TGTGCCAGCAGCGGCGGGACAGGGATCCGCAATGAGCAGTTCTTC.